A single sample is the source of the 23 T cell receptor beta chains below, sequenced in a study of T cell responses to AZD1222 COVID-19 vaccine. TCRdb's copy holds only in-frame clones and misses some; the assay was immunoSEQ multiplex PCR. The sample contains 60,000 or so clones, roughly 82% of which appear only once. The sample was peripheral blood, taken on day 0 of AZD1222 vaccination. Source of these receptors: an adult in good health.

In DNA form, the CDR3 reads TGTGCCAGCAGTCTCGGACTAGCGGGCACACAAGAGACCCAGTACTTC. This gives the protein CASSLGLAGTQETQYF. The rearrangement links TRBV28 to TRBJ2-5, with 11 bases fitting TRBD2. The germline CDR1 and CDR2 sequences are MDHEN and SYDVKM. Losses at the gene ends were 5 bases for V and 2 bases for J; bases not matched to a gene: 7. This CDR3 has 16 residues.

The chain recombines TRBV5-1 with TRBJ2-2, with TRBD2 matching 8 bases. Looked up from germline, CDR1 is SGHRS and CDR2 is YFSETQ. The CDR3 covers 14 residues. V gave up 5 bases and J gave up 4 bases; unmatched junction bases: 4. The CDR3 bases are TGCGCCAGCAGGGTAGCGGGATCCACCGGGGAGCTGTTTTTT. This translates into CASRVAGSTGELFF.

This clone was observed a single time. The chain recombines TRBV5-1 with TRBJ1-1; D is unclear. The V end was cut by 3 bases, the J end by 4 bases, with 13 bases between. This CDR3 region has 14 residues. Germline CDR1 reads SGHRS; CDR2 reads YFSETQ. The CDR3: CASSSYDEGTEAFF. Written as DNA, the CDR3 is TGCGCCAGCAGCTCATACGATGAGGGCACTGAAGCTTTCTTT.

V gene TRBV2 combines with J gene TRBJ2-7, with D maybe TRBD2 (5 bases). V gave up 2 bases and J gave up 4 bases, with 6 bases separating them. CDR3 size: 12 residues. The V gene's germline CDR1 is SNHLY and CDR2 FYNNEI. The CDR3 sequence: CASSERGYEQYF. The CDR3, as DNA: TGTGCCAGCAGTGAACGGGGATACGAGCAGTACTTC. The variable domain in full, completed from reference TRBV2 and TRBJ2-7, reads EPEVTQTPSHQVTQMGQEVILRCVPISNHLYFYWYRQILGQKVEFLVSFYNNEISEKSEIFDDQFSVERPDGSNFTLKIRSTKLEDSAMYFCASSERGYEQYFGPGTRLTVT.

The chain carries TRBV11-2 and TRBJ1-1, with D perhaps TRBD1 (5 bases). CDR3 size: 15 residues. CDR1 is SGHAT and CDR2 is FQNNGV in the germline V gene. V dropped 1 base and J dropped 0 bases, with 9 bases sitting between them. The CDR3 nucleotides are TGTGCCAGCAGCTTAGGTCCAGGGATGAACACTGAAGCTTTCTTT. As protein: CASSLGPGMNTEAFF.

V gene TRBV27 combines with J gene TRBJ1-2, with D possibly being TRBD1 (5 bases). V gave up 2 bases and J gave up 8 bases, with 12 bases separating them. CDR3 length: 13 amino acids. The germline CDR1 and CDR2 sequences are MNHEY and SMNVEV (reference sequence). As DNA, the CDR3 is TGTGCCAGCAGTTTAAACAGGAAGGAGGGCTACACCTTC. Translating it yields CASSLNRKEGYTF.

The CDR3 region is CASSPPGPIYEQYF. CDR3 DNA: TGTGCCAGCAGTCCCCCGGGACCGATATACGAGCAGTACTTC. The chain links TRBV27 to TRBJ2-7; D possibly uses TRBD1 or TRBD2 (5 bases each). The CDR3 contains 14 residues. Looked up from germline, CDR1 is MNHEY and CDR2 is SMNVEV (reference sequence). The V gene lost 5 bases and the J gene lost 4 bases, with 15 bases spanning the gap.

Within the sample, this clone is medium-sized. V gene TRBV27 combines with J gene TRBJ1-3; D not certain. Germline CDR1 is MNHEY and CDR2 is SMNVEV (reference sequence). The CDR3 has 15 residues. Trimming took off 6 bases at V and 6 bases at J, with 18 bases between the two ends. CDR3 region: CASRRSARTENTIYF. The CDR3 DNA reads as TGTGCCAGCAGACGCTCGGCGAGGACTGAAAACACCATATATTTT.

The chain couples TRBV5-1 to TRBJ2-2; TRBD2 matches 7 bases. CDR1 SGHRS and CDR2 YFSETQ come from the germline V gene. V shed 4 bases and J 2 bases; nucleotides not matched to a gene: 5. This CDR3 has 15 residues. CDR3 sequence reads: CASSELAENTGELFF. The DNA of the CDR3 is TGCGCCAGCAGCGAGCTAGCGGAAAACACCGGGGAGCTGTTTTTT.

The sample holds one count of this clone. This chain connects TRBV2 to TRBJ2-1, with 8 bases that match TRBD2. Germline lookup yields CDR1 SNHLY and CDR2 FYNNEI. The CDR3 sequence is 11 residues long. Trimming cost V 6 bases and J 10 bases; bases outside gene matches: 2. CDR3 region: CASSLAGEQFF. CDR3 sequence (DNA): TGTGCCAGCAGCTTAGCGGGGGAGCAGTTCTTC.

This clone was counted once. This chain joins TRBV3-1 (or the pseudogene TRBV3-2) and TRBJ2-7; D unclear. V was trimmed by 1 base and J by 3 bases, leaving 7 bases between them. The germline gives CDR1 LGHDT, CDR2 YNNKEL (reference sequence). The CDR3 sequence is 13 residues long. The CDR3 DNA reads TGTGCCAGCAGCCAAGGTGCCGTCTACGAGCAGTACTTC. It translates to CASSQGAVYEQYF.

V and J are TRBV2 and TRBJ1-1; D not resolved. Germline V gene sequence: CDR1 SNHLY, CDR2 FYNNEI. The CDR3 is 14 residues long. V shed 1 base and J shed 0 bases, with 6 bases lying between them. This CDR3 is CASSEGGLNTEAFF. Written as DNA, the CDR3 is TGTGCCAGCAGTGAAGGTGGGTTGAACACTGAAGCTTTCTTT.

The chain carries TRBV6-2 or TRBV6-3 and TRBJ1-1; 9 positions agree with TRBD1. Trimming took 6 bases from V and 5 from J; bases not matched to a gene: 10. This CDR3 is 15 amino acids long. The germline V gene has CDR1 MNHEY and CDR2 SVGEGT. This chain's CDR3 is CASSPPGTGSTEAFF. CDR3 DNA: TGTGCCAGCAGCCCTCCAGGGACAGGGTCAACTGAAGCTTTCTTT.

The J gene is TRBJ1-1, the V gene TRBV6-5, with D possibly matching TRBD1 (6 bases). The length of the CDR3 is 15 residues. Between the trimmed V and J ends, which lost 7 bases and 4 bases, there was a span of 19 bases. Germline V gene sequence: CDR1 MNHEY, CDR2 SVGAGI. The CDR3 coding sequence is TGTGCCAGCAAAGCACGGGACACAGTCCGCACTGAAGCTTTCTTT. Translation gives CASKARDTVRTEAFF.

The V and J genes are TRBV9 and TRBJ2-3, with D unresolved. The CDR3 consists of 13 residues. V gave up 0 bases and J gave up 4 bases, with 6 bases separating them. Germline V gene sequence: CDR1 SGDLS, CDR2 YYNGEE. CDR3 in amino acids: CASSVEIADTQYF. The CDR3 DNA reads as TGTGCCAGCAGCGTAGAAATCGCAGATACGCAGTATTTT.

J is TRBJ2-1 and V is TRBV19; D may be TRBD1 (7 bases). Per germline, CDR1 LNHDA and CDR2 SQIVND (reference sequence). Trimming took off 4 bases at V and 6 bases at J, with 10 bases between the two ends. The CDR3 sequence is 13 residues long. CDR3 DNA sequence: TGTGCCAGTAGTAACCAGGGGGGCAATGAGCAGTTCTTC. Encoded protein: CASSNQGGNEQFF. The whole variable domain, filled in from reference TRBV19 and TRBJ2-1, reads DGGITQSPKYLFRKEGQNVTLSCEQNLNHDAMYWYRQDPGQGLRLIYYSQIVNDFQKGDIAEGYSVSREKKESFPLTVTSAQKNPTAFYLCASSNQGGNEQFFGPGTRLTVL.

The sample holds one count of this clone. The chain employs TRBV2 and TRBJ2-2, with 10 positions matching TRBD2. V was clipped by 7 bases and J by 5 bases; unmatched bases: 7. Germline V lookup: CDR1 SNHLY, CDR2 FYNNEI. The CDR3 spans 15 residues. In DNA form, the CDR3 reads TGTGCCAGCACCCCGGGACTAGCGTTAACCGGGGAGCTGTTTTTT. Translation gives CASTPGLALTGELFF. Looking up the rest from reference TRBV2 and TRBJ2-2 gives the full variable domain: EPEVTQTPSHQVTQMGQEVILRCVPISNHLYFYWYRQILGQKVEFLVSFYNNEISEKSEIFDDQFSVERPDGSNFTLKIRSTKLEDSAMYFCASTPGLALTGELFFGEGSRLTVL.

The chain joins TRBV6-6 to TRBJ2-7, with 11 bases aligning to TRBD2. The V gene's germline CDR1 is MNHNY and CDR2 SVGAGI (reference sequence). The CDR3 has 16 residues. V was clipped by 6 bases and J by 1 base; unmatched bases: 8. The CDR3 is CASRDVAGGGSYEQYV. CDR3 in DNA: TGTGCCAGCAGGGATGTAGCGGGAGGGGGATCCTACGAGCAGTACGTC.

The chain recombines TRBV20-1 with TRBJ1-3; D gene uncertain. The CDR3 spans 11 residues. CDR1 DFQATT and CDR2 SNEGSKA come from the germline V gene (reference sequence). Trimming took 0 bases from V and 10 from J, leaving 7 bases between them. The CDR3 reads CSARDRRTIYF. DNA of the CDR3: TGCAGTGCTAGAGATCGAAGAACCATATATTTT.

This chain joins TRBV2 and TRBJ1-5; D is unclear. V lost 10 bases and J lost 0, with 10 bases in between. This CDR3 contains 13 residues. Germline CDR1 SNHLY, CDR2 FYNNEI. CDR3 DNA sequence: TGTGCCACTTCAGACTATAGCAATCAGCCCCAGCATTTT. Translated, it gives CATSDYSNQPQHF.

The V gene is TRBV28, the J gene TRBJ1-1, with a tentative D call TRBD1 (5 bases). The V end lost 7 bases, the J end lost 6 bases, and 9 bases lay between the germline ends. Germline V gene lookup returns CDR1 MDHEN and CDR2 SYDVKM. The CDR3 length is 11 residues. The CDR3 coding sequence is TGTGCCAGCATGCACAGGCCTGAAGCTTTCTTT. Protein product: CASMHRPEAFF.

The chain couples TRBV5-5 to TRBJ1-5, with no clear D. This CDR3 spans 15 amino acids. Trimming took off 0 bases at V and 4 bases at J, with 11 bases between the two ends. Germline-derived CDR1 and CDR2 are SGHKS and YYEKEE (reference sequence). The CDR3 spells CASSLGPPNNQPQHF. The CDR3 coding sequence is TGTGCCAGCAGCTTGGGACCACCCAATAATCAGCCCCAGCATTTT.

CDR3 nucleotide sequence: TGCGCCAGCAGCTTGGGACAGGAGAATGAAAAACTGTTTTTT. It specifies CASSLGQENEKLFF. The chain joins TRBV5-1 to TRBJ1-4; D possibly corresponds to TRBD1 (6 bases). The germline V and J ends were trimmed by 0 bases and 5 bases, with 8 bases remaining between them. In germline, CDR1 is SGHRS, CDR2 YFSETQ. There are 14 residues in the CDR3.